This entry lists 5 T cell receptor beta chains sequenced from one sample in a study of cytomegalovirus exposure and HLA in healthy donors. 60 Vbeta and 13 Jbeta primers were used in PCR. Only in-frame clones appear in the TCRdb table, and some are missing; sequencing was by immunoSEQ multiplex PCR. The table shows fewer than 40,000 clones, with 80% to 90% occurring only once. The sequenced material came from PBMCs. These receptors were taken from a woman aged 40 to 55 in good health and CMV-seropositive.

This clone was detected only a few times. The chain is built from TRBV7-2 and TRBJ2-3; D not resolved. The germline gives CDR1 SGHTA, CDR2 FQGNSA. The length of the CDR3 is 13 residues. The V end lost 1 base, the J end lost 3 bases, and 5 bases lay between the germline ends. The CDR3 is CASSLVRTDTQYF. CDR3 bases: TGTGCCAGCAGCTTAGTCAGGACAGATACGCAGTATTTT.

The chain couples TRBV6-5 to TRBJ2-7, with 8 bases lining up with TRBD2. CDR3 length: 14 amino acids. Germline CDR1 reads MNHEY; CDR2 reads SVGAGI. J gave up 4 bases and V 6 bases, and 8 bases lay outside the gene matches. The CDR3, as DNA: TGTGCCAGCAGCTCGGGGGGGCCGAGATACGAGCAGTACTTC. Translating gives CASSSGGPRYEQYF.

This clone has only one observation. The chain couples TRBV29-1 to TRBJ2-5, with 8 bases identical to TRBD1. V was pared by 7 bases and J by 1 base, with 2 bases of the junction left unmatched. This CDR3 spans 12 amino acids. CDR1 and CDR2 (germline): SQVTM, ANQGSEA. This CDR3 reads CSGTGSQETQYF. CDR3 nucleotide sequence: TGCAGCGGGACAGGGAGCCAAGAGACCCAGTACTTC.

DNA for the CDR3: TGTGCCAGCAGCACCGGACAGGGGGCGCGGACTAATGAAAAACTGTTTTTT. Translation gives CASSTGQGARTNEKLFF. The genes are TRBV5-4 and TRBJ1-4, with TRBD1 identical over 11 bases. V shed 4 bases and J 2 bases; nucleotides not matched to a gene: 7. Per the germline V gene, CDR1 is SGHNT and CDR2 is YYREEE (reference sequence). The CDR3 sequence is 17 residues long.

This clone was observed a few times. CDR3 region: CASRGGSTGELFF. The CDR3 nucleotides are TGTGCCAGCAGAGGAGGAAGCACCGGGGAGCTGTTTTTT. The chain has TRBV6-5 and TRBJ2-2; TRBD2 is a possible D gene (5 bases). V was shortened by 6 bases and J by 4 bases, with 9 bases between the two germline ends. Germline V CDR1 and CDR2: MNHEY, SVGAGI. The length of the CDR3 is 13 residues.